The T cell receptor (beta chain) under discussion was sequenced for a study of shared clonotypes between healthy human individuals. Study results and caveats: Sample collection involved blood only; tissue repertoires are likely different. Generation of non-shared clonotypes was less probable than generation of clonotypes shared by all four donors. Naive subsets tended to show greater estimated richness than memory subsets.

The naive CD8 population came from CD45RO-negative cells selected for CCR7, without terminally differentiated effector memory CD45RA+ cells. Original handling: Owing to the provision of junction-only sequences devoid of quality scores by immunoSEQ, filtering differed. Measured with immunoSEQ multiplex PCR; TCRdb has only the in-frame clones, and not every one. From that table come the V and J calls and clone size; the DNA was used to work out D and trimming. Among just over 2,000,000 clones listed, approximately 94% were seen once. As concerns this clone: Its specificity is not known. The same CDR3 arises from other DNA sequences in this sample as well.

Germline values: CDR1 SGHDT, CDR2 YYEEEE. V was trimmed by 2 bases and J by 3 bases, leaving 6 bases between them. The CDR3 spans 12 residues. The chain couples TRBV5-6 to TRBJ2-7; unclear D gene. What was sequenced was naive CD8+ T cells sorted from blood. This TCR was recovered from a man aged 18-30 years in good health. The DNA for the CDR3 is TGTGCCAGCAGCTTCTTCAGCTACGAGCAGTACTTC. Translation gives CASSFFSYEQYF.